This TCR beta chain originates from a study of blood T cell repertoires in COVID-19. Generated by immunoSEQ multiplex PCR, the TCRdb table keeps only in-frame clones and is missing some. Of fewer than 200,000 clones detected, less than 85% appear once; the ten largest clones hold less than 3%. Germline assignment: CDR1 DFQATT and CDR2 SNEGSKA (reference sequence). Unmatched junction bases numbered 14, after V lost 3 bases and J lost 4 bases. This CDR3 comprises 17 residues. The sequence was obtained from a woman over 75 with acute or convalescent COVID-19. The sample was peripheral blood. The chain uses TRBV20-1 and TRBJ2-5; the match to TRBD2 covers 10 bases. For the CDR3, the DNA is TGCAGTGCTAGTGTCCAGCGGGAGGGCCGGGGTGTAGAGACCCAGTACTTC. Its protein product is CSASVQREGRGVETQYF.